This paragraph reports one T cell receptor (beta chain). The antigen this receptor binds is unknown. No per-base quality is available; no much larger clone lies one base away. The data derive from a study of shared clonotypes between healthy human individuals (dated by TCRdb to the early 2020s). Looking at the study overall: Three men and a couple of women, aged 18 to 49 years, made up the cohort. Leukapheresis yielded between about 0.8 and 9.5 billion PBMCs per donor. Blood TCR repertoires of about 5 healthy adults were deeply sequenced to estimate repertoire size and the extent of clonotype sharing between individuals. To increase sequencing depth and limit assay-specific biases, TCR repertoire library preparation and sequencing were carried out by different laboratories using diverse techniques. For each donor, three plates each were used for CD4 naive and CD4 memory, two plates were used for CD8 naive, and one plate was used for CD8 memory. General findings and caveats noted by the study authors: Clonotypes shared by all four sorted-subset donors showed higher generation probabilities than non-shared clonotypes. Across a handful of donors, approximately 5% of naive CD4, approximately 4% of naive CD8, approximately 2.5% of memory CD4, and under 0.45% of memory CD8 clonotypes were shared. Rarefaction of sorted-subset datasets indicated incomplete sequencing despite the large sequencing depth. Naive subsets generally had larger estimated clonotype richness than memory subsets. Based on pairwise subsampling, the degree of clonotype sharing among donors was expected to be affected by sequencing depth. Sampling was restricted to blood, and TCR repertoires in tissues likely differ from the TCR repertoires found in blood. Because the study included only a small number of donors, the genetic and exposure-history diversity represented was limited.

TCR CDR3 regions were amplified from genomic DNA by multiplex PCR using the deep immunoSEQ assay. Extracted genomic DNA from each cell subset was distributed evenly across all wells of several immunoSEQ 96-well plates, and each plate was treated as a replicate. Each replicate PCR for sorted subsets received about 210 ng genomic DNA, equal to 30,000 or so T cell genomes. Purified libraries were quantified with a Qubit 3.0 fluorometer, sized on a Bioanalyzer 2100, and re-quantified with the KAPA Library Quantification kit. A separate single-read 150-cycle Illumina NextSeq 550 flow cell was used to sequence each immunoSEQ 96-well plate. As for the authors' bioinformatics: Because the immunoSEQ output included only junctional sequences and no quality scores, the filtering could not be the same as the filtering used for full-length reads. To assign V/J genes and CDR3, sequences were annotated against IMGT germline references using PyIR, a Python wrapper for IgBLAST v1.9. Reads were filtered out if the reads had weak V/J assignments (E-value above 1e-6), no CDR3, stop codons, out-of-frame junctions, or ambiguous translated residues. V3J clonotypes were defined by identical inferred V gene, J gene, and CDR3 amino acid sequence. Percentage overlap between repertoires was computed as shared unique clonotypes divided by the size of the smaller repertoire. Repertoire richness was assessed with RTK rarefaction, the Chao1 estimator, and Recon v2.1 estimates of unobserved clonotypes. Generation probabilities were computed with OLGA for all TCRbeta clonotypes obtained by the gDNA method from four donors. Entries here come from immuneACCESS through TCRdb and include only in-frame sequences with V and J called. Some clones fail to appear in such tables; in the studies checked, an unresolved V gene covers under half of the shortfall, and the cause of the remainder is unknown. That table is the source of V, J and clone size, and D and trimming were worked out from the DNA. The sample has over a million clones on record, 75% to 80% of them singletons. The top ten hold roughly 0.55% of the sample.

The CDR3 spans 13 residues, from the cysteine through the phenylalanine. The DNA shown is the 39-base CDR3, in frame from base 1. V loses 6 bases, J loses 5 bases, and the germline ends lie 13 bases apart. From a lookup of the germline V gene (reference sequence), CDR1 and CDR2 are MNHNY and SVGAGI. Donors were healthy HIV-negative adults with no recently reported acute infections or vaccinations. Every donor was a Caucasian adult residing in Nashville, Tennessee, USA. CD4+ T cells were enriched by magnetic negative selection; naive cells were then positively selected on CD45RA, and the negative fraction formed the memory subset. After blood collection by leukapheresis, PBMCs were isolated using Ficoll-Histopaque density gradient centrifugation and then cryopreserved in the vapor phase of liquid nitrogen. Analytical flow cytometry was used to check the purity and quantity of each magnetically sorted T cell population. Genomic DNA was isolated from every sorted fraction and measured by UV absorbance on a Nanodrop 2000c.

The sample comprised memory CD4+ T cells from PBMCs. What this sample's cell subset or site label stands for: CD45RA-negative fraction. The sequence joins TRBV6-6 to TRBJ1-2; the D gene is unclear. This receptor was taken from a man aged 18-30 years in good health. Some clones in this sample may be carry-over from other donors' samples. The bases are TGTGCCAGCAGCGGCAGTCAGGATTATGGCTACACCTTC. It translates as CASSGSQDYGYTF.